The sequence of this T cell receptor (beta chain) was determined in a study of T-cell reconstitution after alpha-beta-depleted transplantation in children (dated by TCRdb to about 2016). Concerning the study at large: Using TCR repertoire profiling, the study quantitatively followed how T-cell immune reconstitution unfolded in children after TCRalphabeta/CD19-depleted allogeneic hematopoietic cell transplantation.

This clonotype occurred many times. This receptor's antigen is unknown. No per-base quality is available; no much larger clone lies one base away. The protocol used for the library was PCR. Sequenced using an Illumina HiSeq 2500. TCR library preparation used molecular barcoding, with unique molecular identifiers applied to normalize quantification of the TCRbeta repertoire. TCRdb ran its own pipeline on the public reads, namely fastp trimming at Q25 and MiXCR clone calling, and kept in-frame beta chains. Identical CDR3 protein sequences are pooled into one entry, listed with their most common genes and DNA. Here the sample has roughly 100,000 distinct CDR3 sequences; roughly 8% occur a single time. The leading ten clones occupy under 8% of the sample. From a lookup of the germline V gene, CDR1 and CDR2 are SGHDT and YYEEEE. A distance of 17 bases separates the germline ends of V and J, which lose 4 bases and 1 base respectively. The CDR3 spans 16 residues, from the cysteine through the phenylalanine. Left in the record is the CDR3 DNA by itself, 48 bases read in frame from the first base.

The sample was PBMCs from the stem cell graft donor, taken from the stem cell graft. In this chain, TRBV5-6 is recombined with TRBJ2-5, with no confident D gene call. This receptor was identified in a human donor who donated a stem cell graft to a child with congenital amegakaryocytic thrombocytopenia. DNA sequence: TGTGCCAGCAGCCTTGTGGTCCCAAAATTCCAAGAGACCCAGTACTTC. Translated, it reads CASSLVVPKFQETQYF.